The sequence of this T cell receptor (beta chain) was determined in a study of shared clonotypes between healthy human individuals. About the research overall: The cohort had two women and a few men, ages 18 to 49. There were three CD4 naive, three CD4 memory, two CD8 naive and one CD8 memory plates per donor. Overall study findings and caveats: Larger richness was generally estimated for naive than memory subsets.

Repertoires were generated with immunoSEQ multiplex PCR, while TCRdb's copy carries only in-frame clones and drops some. The table records roughly 2,500,000 clones, approximately 93% of them present only once. Germline lookup yields CDR1 KGHSH and CDR2 LQKENI. V gave up 3 bases and J gave up 5 bases, with 13 bases separating them. This CDR3 is 15 amino acids long. Concerning this clone itself: Its antigen is not known. The same CDR3 can be traced to other DNA sequences in this sample.

V usage is TRBV18 and J usage is TRBJ2-2; a possible D gene is TRBD2 (5 bases). Sequenced: naive CD4+ T cells from PBMCs. The subset: CD45RA+ positively selected. The sequence was collected from a man aged 18 to 30 in good health. Some clones in this sample may be carry-over from other donors' samples. Written as DNA, the CDR3 is TGTGCCAGCTCACCCCCCGTCGGCGGGACCGGGGAGCTGTTTTTT. Translating gives CASSPPVGGTGELFF.